This is a list of T cell receptor beta chains from one sample in a study of shared clonotypes between healthy human individuals. TCRdb's table, derived via immunoSEQ multiplex PCR, lists solely in-frame clones and lacks some. The sample shows roughly 2.2 million clones, less than 95% of them seen only once. Sequenced sample: naive CD4+ T cells from PBMCs. The origin of the receptors is a man aged 18 to 29 in good health. Some clones in this sample may be carry-over from other donors' samples. Both conserved end residues are part of each CDR3. The D gene is left open where the match is weak. Clone size is given for some rows only: seen once, a few or many times, or a class if the clone is expanded.

CDR3 DNA: TGTGCCAGCTCACCGCAACCTCACAGGGACACTGAAGCTTTCTTT
CDR3 protein: CASSPQPHRDTEAFF
CDR3 length: 15
J gene: TRBJ1-1
V gene: TRBV18
D gene: NA
clone size: once

CDR3 DNA: TGTGCCAGCAGCTTTTTGTTTATATCGGATCATGGCTACACCTTC
CDR3 protein: CASSFLFISDHGYTF
CDR3 length: 15
J gene: TRBJ1-2
V gene: TRBV5-5
D gene: NA
clone size: NA

CDR3 DNA: TGTGCCAGCAGCGTAGCCGCGGGGGGGCATACTGAAGCTTTCTTT
CDR3 protein: CASSVAAGGHTEAFF
CDR3 length: 15
J gene: TRBJ1-1
V gene: TRBV9
D gene: NA
clone size: NA

CDR3 DNA: TGTGCCAGCAGCGTCGGTGAGATCCCCAGGGCCGGGCAGTACTTC
CDR3 protein: CASSVGEIPRAGQYF
CDR3 length: 15
J gene: TRBJ2-7
V gene: TRBV5-6
D gene: NA
clone size: NA

CDR3 DNA: TGTGCCAGCAGTTTAGTTCAAATGGTTGGGTATCAGCCCCAGCATTTT
CDR3 protein: CASSLVQMVGYQPQHF
CDR3 length: 16
J gene: TRBJ1-5
V gene: TRBV28
D gene: NA
clone size: once

CDR3 DNA: TGTGCCAGCAGCCCCCGTTTTACCGGGGAGCTGTTTTTT
CDR3 protein: CASSPRFTGELFF
CDR3 length: 13
J gene: TRBJ2-2
V gene: TRBV14
D gene: NA
clone size: few

CDR3 DNA: TGTGCCAGCAGCCCACAGGTGTACCAAGAGACCCAGTACTTC
CDR3 protein: CASSPQVYQETQYF
CDR3 length: 14
J gene: TRBJ2-5
V gene: TRBV11-2
D gene: NA
clone size: once

CDR3 DNA: TGCGCCAGCAGCTGGGGAGACAGAGAAGCAAACTATGGCTACACCTTC
CDR3 protein: CASSWGDREANYGYTF
CDR3 length: 16
J gene: TRBJ1-2
V gene: TRBV5-1
D gene: NA
clone size: NA

CDR3 DNA: TGTGCCAGCAGCTTGGGTGGGACAGATACGCAGTATTTT
CDR3 protein: CASSLGGTDTQYF
CDR3 length: 13
J gene: TRBJ2-3
V gene: TRBV11-2
D gene: NA
clone size: NA

CDR3 DNA: TGCAGCGTTGAAGTCGGGACAGGGGTCGGGGAGCAGTACTTC
CDR3 protein: CSVEVGTGVGEQYF
CDR3 length: 14
J gene: TRBJ2-7
V gene: TRBV29-1
D gene: TRBD1
clone size: NA

CDR3 DNA: TGTGCCAGCAGTTTTAGGGAGACCCAGTACTTC
CDR3 protein: CASSFRETQYF
CDR3 length: 11
J gene: TRBJ2-5
V gene: TRBV27
D gene: NA
clone size: NA

CDR3 DNA: TGTGCCAGCAGCCAGACCGGGACTAGCGTCAGCTACGAGCAGTACTTC
CDR3 protein: CASSQTGTSVSYEQYF
CDR3 length: 16
J gene: TRBJ2-7
V gene: TRBV4-2
D gene: TRBD2
clone size: NA

CDR3 DNA: TGTGCCAGCAGACGTTGGGCACTAGCGGGGCCCAATGAGCAGTTCTTC
CDR3 protein: CASRRWALAGPNEQFF
CDR3 length: 16
J gene: TRBJ2-1
V gene: TRBV6-6
D gene: TRBD2
clone size: NA

CDR3 DNA: TGTGCCAGCAGCTCCCCCCCCACTGGAGCGGGAGGTCGGAATGAGCAGTTCTTC
CDR3 protein: CASSSPPTGAGGRNEQFF
CDR3 length: 18
J gene: TRBJ2-1
V gene: TRBV5-4
D gene: TRBD2
clone size: NA